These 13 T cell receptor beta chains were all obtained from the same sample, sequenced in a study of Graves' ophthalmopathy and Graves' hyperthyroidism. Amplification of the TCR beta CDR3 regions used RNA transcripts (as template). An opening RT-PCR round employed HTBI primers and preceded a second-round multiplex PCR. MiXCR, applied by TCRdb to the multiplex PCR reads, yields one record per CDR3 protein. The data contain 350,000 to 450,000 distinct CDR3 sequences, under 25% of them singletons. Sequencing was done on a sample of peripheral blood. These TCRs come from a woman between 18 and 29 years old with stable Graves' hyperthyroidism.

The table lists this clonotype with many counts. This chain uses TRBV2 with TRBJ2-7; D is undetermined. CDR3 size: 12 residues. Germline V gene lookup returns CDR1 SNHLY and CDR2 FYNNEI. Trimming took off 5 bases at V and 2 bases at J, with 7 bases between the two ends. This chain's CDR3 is CASSYTTYEQYF. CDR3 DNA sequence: TGTGCCAGCAGTTATACAACCTACGAGCAGTACTTC.

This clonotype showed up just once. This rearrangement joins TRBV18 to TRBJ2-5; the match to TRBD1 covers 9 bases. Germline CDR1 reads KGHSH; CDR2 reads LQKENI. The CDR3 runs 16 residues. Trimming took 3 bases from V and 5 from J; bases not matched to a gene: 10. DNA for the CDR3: TGTGCCAGCTCACCCTTGGACAGGGGAGATGAGGAGACCCAGTACTTC. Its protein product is CASSPLDRGDEETQYF.

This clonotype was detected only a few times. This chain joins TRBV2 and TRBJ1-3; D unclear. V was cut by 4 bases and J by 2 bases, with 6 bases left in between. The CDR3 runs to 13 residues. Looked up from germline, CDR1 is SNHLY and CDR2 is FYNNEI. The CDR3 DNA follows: TGTGCCAGCAGTGGGATGGCTGGAAACACCATATATTTT. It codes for CASSGMAGNTIYF.

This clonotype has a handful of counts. CDR3 bases: TGCGCCAGCAGCCAGGCTTGGGGCGGGGGTAGAGGAGAGACCCAGTACTTC. Its translation is CASSQAWGGGRGETQYF. This rearrangement joins TRBV4-1 to TRBJ2-5, with TRBD2 matching 7 bases. Trimming at V came to 3 bases and at J to 4 bases, leaving 14 bases not matched to a gene. CDR1 is MGHRA and CDR2 is YSYEKL in the germline V gene. CDR3 length: 17 residues.

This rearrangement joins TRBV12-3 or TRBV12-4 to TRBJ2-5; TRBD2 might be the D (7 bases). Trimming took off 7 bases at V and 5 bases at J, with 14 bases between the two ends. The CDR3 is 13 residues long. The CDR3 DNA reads TGTGCCAGCACCCCGAGGGGGGGGGAGACCCAGTACTTC. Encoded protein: CASTPRGGETQYF.

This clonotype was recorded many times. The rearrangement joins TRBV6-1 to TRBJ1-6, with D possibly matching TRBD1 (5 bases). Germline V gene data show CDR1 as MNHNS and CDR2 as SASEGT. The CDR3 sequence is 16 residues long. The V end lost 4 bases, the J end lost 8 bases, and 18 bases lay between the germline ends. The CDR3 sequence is CASSAFNQGGYSPLHF. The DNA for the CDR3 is TGTGCCAGCAGTGCCTTTAACCAGGGAGGGTATTCACCCCTCCACTTT.

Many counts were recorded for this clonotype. The CDR3 nucleotides read TGTGCCAGCAGCAGGGTTAGCGGGAGAGATCAAGAGACCCAGTACTTC. This gives the protein CASSRVSGRDQETQYF. The chain employs TRBV14 and TRBJ2-5, with TRBD2 matching over 9 bases. V lost 5 bases to trimming and J lost 2 bases; unmatched junction nucleotides: 9. The CDR3 length is 16 residues. CDR1 is SGHDN and CDR2 is FVKESK in the germline V gene.

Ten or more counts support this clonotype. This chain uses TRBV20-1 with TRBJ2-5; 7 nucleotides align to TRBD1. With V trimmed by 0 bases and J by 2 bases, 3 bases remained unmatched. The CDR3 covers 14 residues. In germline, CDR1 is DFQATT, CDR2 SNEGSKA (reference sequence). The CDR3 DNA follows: TGCAGTGCTAGAGATGGGACAGAACAAGAGACCCAGTACTTC. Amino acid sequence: CSARDGTEQETQYF.

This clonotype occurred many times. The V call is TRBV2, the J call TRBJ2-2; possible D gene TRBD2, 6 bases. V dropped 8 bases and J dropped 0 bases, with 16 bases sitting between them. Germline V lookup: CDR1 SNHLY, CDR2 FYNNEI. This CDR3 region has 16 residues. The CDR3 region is CASGGWGSSNTGELFF. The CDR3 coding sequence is TGTGCCAGCGGAGGGTGGGGGAGCTCGAACACCGGGGAGCTGTTTTTT. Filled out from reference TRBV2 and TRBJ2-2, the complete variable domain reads EPEVTQTPSHQVTQMGQEVILRCVPISNHLYFYWYRQILGQKVEFLVSFYNNEISEKSEIFDDQFSVERPDGSNFTLKIRSTKLEDSAMYFCASGGWGSSNTGELFFGEGSRLTVL.

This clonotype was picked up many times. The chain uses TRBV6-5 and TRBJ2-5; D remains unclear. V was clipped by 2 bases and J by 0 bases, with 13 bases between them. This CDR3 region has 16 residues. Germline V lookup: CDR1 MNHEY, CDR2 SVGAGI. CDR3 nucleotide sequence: TGTGCCAGCAGTTACAGAACGGTAATGAACCAAGAGACCCAGTACTTC. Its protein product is CASSYRTVMNQETQYF.

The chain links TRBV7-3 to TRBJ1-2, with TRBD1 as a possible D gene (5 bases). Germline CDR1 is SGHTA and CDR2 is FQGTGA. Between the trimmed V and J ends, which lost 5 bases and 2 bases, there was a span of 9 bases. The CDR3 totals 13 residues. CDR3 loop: CASSKDKNYGYTF. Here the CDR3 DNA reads TGTGCCAGCAGCAAGGACAAGAACTATGGCTACACCTTC.

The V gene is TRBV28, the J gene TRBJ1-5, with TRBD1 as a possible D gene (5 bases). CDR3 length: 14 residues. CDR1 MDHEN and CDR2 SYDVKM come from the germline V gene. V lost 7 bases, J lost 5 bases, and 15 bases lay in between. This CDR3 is CASTSQQGDQPQHF. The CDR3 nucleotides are TGTGCCAGCACCTCCCAGCAGGGTGATCAGCCCCAGCATTTT.

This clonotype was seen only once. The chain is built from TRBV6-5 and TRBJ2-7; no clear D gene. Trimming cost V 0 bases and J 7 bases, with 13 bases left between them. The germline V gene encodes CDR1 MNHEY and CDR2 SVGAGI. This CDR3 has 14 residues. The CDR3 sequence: CASSYSPAEGEQYF. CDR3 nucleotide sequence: TGTGCCAGCAGTTACTCGCCGGCGGAAGGGGAGCAGTACTTC.